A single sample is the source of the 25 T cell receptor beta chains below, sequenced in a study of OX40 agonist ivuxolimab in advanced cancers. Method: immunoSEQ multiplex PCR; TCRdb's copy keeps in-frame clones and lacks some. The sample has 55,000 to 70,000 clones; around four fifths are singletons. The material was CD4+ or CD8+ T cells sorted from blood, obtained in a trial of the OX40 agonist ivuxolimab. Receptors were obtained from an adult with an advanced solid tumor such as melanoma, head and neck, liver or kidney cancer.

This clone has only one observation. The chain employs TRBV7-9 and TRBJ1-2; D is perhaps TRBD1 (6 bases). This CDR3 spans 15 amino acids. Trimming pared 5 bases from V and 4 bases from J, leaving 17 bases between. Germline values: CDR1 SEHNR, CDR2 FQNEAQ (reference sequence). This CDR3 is CASSTGQLRGYGYTF. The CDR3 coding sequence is TGTGCCAGCAGCACCGGACAGCTCCGCGGCTATGGCTACACCTTC.

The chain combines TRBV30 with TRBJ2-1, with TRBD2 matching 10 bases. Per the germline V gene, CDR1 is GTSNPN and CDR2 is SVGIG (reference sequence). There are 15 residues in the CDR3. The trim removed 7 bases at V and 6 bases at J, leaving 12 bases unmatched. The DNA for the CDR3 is TGTGCCTTTGTAGGGTTTAGCGGGGGGACCAATGAGCAGTTCTTC. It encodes CAFVGFSGGTNEQFF.

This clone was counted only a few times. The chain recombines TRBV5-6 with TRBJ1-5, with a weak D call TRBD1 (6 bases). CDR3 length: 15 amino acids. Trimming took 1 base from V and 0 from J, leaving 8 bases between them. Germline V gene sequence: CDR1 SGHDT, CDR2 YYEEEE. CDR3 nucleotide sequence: TGTGCCAGCAGCTTGACAGGGCATAGCAATCAGCCCCAGCATTTT. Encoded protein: CASSLTGHSNQPQHF.

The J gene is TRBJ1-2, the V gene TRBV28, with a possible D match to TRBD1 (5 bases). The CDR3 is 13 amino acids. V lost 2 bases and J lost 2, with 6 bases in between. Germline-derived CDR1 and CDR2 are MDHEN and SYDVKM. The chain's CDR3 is CASSLGGNYGYTF. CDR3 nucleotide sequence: TGTGCCAGCAGTTTAGGGGGAAACTATGGCTACACCTTC.

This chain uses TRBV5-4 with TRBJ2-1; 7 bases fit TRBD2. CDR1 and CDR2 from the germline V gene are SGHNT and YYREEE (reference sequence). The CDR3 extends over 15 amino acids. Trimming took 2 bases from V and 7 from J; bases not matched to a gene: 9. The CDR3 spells CASSLSGNRQNEQFF. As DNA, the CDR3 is TGTGCCAGCAGCTTAAGCGGGAATAGGCAGAATGAGCAGTTCTTC.

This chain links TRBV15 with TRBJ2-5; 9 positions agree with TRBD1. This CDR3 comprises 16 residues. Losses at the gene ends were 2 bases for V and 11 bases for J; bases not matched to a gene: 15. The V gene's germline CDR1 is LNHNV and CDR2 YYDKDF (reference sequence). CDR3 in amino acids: CATSRRPGQGSGEQYF. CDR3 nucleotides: TGTGCCACCAGCAGACGGCCGGGACAGGGTTCTGGGGAGCAGTACTTC.

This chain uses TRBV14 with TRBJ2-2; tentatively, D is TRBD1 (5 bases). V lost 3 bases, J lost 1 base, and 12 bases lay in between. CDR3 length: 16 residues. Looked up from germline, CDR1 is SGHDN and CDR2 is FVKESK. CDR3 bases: TGTGCCAGCAGCCAGTACAGGCGGATGAACACCGGGGAGCTGTTTTTT. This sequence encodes CASSQYRRMNTGELFF.

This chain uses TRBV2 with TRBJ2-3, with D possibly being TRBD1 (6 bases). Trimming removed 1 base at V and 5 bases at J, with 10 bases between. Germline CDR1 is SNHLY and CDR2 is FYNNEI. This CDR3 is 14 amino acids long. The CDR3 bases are TGTGCCAGCAGTGAAGTTAGGGGGAGAGATACGCAGTATTTT. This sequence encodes CASSEVRGRDTQYF.

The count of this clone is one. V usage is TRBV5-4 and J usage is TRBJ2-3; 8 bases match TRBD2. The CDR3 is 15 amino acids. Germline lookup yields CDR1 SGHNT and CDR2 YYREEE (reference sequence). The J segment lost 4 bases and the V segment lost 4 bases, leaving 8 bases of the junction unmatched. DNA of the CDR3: TGTGCCAGCAGCCTCAAGAAGCGGGAGTCAGATACGCAGTATTTT. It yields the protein CASSLKKRESDTQYF. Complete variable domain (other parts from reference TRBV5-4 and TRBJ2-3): ETGVTQSPTHLIKTRGQQVTLRCSSQSGHNTVSWYQQALGQGPQFIFQYYREEENGRGNFPPRFSGLQFPNYSSELNVNALELDDSALYLCASSLKKRESDTQYFGPGTRLTVL.

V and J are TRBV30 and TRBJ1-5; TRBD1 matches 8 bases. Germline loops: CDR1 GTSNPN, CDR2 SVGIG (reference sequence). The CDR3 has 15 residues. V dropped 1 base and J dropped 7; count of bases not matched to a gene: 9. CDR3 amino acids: CAWSGPGTGQQPQHF. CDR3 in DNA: TGTGCCTGGAGTGGCCCGGGGACAGGACAGCAGCCCCAGCATTTT.

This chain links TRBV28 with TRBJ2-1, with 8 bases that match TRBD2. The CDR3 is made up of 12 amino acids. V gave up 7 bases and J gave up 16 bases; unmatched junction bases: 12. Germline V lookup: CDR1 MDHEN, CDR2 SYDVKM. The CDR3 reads CASNRGGTSDFF. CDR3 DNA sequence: TGTGCCAGCAACCGGGGGGGGACTAGTGATTTCTTC. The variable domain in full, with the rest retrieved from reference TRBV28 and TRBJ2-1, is DVKVTQSSRYLVKRTGEKVFLECVQDMDHENMFWYRQDPGLGLRLIYFSYDVKMKEKGDIPEGYSVSREKKERFSLILESASTNQTSMYLCASNRGGTSDFFGPGTRLTVL.

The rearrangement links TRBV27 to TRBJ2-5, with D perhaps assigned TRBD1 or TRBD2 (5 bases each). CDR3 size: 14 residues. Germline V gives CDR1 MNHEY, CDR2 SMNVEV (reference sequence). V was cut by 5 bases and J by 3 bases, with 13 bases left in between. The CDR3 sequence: CASSPGPRKETQYF. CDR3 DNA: TGTGCCAGCAGTCCGGGACCAAGGAAAGAGACCCAGTACTTC.

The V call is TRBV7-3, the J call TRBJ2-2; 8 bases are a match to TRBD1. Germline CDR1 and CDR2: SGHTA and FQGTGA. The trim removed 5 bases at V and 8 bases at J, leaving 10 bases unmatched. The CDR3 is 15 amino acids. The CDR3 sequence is CASSHYTTGAGELFF. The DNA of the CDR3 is TGTGCCAGCAGCCATTATACGACAGGGGCGGGGGAGCTGTTTTTT.

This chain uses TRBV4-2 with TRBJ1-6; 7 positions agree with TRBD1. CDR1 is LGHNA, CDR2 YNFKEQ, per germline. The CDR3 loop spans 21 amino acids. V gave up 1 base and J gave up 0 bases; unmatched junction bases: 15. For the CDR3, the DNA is TGTGCCAGCAGCCAAGGGGTTTGGGGACAGCGTTTTCTCTCCTATAATTCACCCCTCCACTTT. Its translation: CASSQGVWGQRFLSYNSPLHF.

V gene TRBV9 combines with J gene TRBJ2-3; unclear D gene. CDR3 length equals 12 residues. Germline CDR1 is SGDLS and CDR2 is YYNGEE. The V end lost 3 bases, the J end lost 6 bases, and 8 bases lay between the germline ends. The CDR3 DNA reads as TGTGCCAGCAGCGACCAGTGGGATACGCAGTATTTT. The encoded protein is CASSDQWDTQYF.

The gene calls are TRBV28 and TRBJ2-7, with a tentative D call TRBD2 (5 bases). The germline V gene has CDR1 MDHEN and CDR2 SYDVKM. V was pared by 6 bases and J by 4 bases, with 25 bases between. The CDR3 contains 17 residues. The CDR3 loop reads CASRRIVSVGDLYEQYF. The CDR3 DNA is TGTGCCAGCAGGCGAATAGTTAGTGTGGGAGATTTATACGAGCAGTACTTC.

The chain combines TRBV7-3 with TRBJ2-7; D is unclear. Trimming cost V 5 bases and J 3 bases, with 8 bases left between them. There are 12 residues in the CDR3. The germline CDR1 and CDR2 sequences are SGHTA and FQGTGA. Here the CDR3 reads CASSQEYYEQYF. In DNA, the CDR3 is TGTGCCAGCAGCCAGGAGTACTACGAGCAGTACTTC.

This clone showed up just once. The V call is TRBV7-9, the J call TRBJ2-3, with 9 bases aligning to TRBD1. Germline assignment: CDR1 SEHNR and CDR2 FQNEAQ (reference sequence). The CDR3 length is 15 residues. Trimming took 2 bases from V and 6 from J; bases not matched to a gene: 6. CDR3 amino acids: CASSLQGTGRDTQYF. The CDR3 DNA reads TGTGCCAGCAGCTTACAAGGGACAGGGAGGGATACGCAGTATTTT.

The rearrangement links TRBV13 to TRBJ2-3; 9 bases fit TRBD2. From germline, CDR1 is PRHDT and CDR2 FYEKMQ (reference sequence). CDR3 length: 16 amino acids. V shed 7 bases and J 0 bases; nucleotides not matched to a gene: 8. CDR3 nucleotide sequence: TGTGCCAGCAACCACGCCGCGGGGGGGAGCACAGATACGCAGTATTTT. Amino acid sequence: CASNHAAGGSTDTQYF. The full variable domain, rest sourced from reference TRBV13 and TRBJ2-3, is AAGVIQSPRHLIKEKRETATLKCYPIPRHDTVYWYQQGPGQDPQFLISFYEKMQSDKGSIPDRFSAQQFSDYHSELNMSSLELGDSALYFCASNHAAGGSTDTQYFGPGTRLTVL.

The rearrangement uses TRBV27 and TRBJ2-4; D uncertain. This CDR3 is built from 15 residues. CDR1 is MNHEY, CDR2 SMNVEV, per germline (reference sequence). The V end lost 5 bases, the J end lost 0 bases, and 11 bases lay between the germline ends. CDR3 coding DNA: TGTGCCAGCAGTCCTGACCTCCAAGCCAAAAACATTCAGTACTTC. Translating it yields CASSPDLQAKNIQYF.

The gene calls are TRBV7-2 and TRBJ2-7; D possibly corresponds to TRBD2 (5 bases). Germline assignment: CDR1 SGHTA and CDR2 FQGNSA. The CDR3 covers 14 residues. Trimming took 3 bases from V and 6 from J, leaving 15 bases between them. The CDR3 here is CASSFGEGSSEQYF. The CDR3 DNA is TGTGCCAGCAGCTTTGGAGAGGGCTCGAGCGAGCAGTACTTC.

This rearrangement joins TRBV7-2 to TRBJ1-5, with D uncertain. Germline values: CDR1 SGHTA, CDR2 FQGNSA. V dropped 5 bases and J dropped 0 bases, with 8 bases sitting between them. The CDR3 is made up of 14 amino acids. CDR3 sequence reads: CASSATDSNQPQHF. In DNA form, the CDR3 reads TGTGCCAGCAGCGCCACGGATAGCAATCAGCCCCAGCATTTT.

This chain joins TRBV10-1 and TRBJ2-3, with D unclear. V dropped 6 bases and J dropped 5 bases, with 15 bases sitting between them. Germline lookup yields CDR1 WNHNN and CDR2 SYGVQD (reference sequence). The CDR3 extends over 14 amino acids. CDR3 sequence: CASSRGGDEDTQYF. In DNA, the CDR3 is TGCGCCAGCAGCCGCGGTGGAGACGAAGATACGCAGTATTTT.

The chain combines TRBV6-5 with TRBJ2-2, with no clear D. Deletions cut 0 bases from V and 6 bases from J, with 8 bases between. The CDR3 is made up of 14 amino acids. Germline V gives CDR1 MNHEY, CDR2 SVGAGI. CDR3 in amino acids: CASSYSEYAGELFF. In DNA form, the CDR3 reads TGTGCCAGCAGTTACTCGGAGTATGCCGGGGAGCTGTTTTTT.

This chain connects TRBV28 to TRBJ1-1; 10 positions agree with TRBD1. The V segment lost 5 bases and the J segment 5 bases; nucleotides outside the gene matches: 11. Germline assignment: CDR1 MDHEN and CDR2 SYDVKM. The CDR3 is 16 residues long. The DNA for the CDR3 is TGTGCCAGCAGTCCAGGACCGGGACAGGGGAAAACTGAAGCTTTCTTT. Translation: CASSPGPGQGKTEAFF.